These 21 T cell receptor beta chains share one sample of origin, sequenced in a study of lymphopenia after photon versus proton radiotherapy. Profiled with immunoSEQ multiplex PCR; TCRdb holds only in-frame clones, not every one. The table lists around 30,000 clones, about 87% of them singletons. The starting material was peripheral blood, obtained from a patient treated with proton-based radiotherapy. The receptors originated from a woman aged 55 to 70 with cholangiocarcinoma. Some clones in this sample may be carry-over from other donors' samples.

The CDR3 reads CASSQDYYGYTF. Written as DNA, the CDR3 is TGCGCCAGCAGCCAAGATTACTATGGCTACACCTTC. The chain links TRBV4-3 to TRBJ1-2; D not certain. This CDR3 contains 12 residues. Trimming took 0 bases from V and 3 from J, leaving 2 bases between them. Germline CDR1 and CDR2: LGHNA and YSLEER.

The rearrangement uses TRBV27 and TRBJ2-1; 7 nucleotides align to TRBD2. CDR1 MNHEY and CDR2 SMNVEV come from the germline V gene (reference sequence). The junction had 15 bases not matched to a gene; V was cut back by 5 bases and J by 5 bases. CDR3 length: 17 amino acids. CDR3 loop: CASSTPSGLRSNNEQFF. In nucleotides, the CDR3 is TGTGCCAGCAGTACGCCCTCGGGACTACGATCGAACAATGAGCAGTTCTTC.

The chain combines TRBV21-1 with TRBJ2-7; the D call in the table, TRBD1, was not verified against the DNA. TRBV21-1 constitutes a pseudogene. CDR3 size: 15 residues. This CDR3 is CASRTGTGTMYEQYF. DNA for the CDR3: TGTGCCAGCAGGACCGGGACAGGGACAATGTACGAGCAGTACTTC.

V is TRBV5-1 and J is TRBJ2-5; 8 bases agree with TRBD1. Unmatched junction bases numbered 3, after V lost 0 bases and J lost 5 bases. Germline loops: CDR1 SGHRS, CDR2 YFSETQ. This CDR3 has 14 residues. The DNA of the CDR3 is TGCGCCAGCAGCTTGGGGACAGGGCGGGAGACCCAGTACTTC. It translates to CASSLGTGRETQYF.

The chain has TRBV27 and TRBJ1-5; D unresolved. CDR1 is MNHEY, CDR2 SMNVEV, per germline (reference sequence). Between the trimmed V and J ends, which lost 6 bases and 5 bases, there was a span of 8 bases. The CDR3 totals 12 residues. CDR3 sequence (DNA): TGTGCCAGCAGGGGCCCGGATCAGCCCCAGCATTTT. Amino acid sequence: CASRGPDQPQHF.

The chain uses TRBV6-5 and TRBJ2-3; D unresolved. The CDR3 covers 14 residues. With 8 bases removed from V and 4 bases from J, the gap between germline ends came to 16 bases. Germline lookup yields CDR1 MNHEY and CDR2 SVGAGI. The CDR3 nucleotides read TGTGCCAGCCAAGGGCCCCGACCACCAGATACGCAGTATTTT. Amino acids: CASQGPRPPDTQYF.

The gene calls are TRBV7-2 and TRBJ2-7; unclear D gene. Germline V gives CDR1 SGHTA, CDR2 FQGNSA. The CDR3 is 13 amino acids. V was clipped by 4 bases and J by 2 bases, with 9 bases between them. CDR3 in amino acids: CASSSQVAYEQYF. CDR3 bases: TGTGCCAGCAGCTCCCAGGTCGCCTACGAGCAGTACTTC. Looking up the rest from reference TRBV7-2 and TRBJ2-7 gives the full variable domain: GAGVSQSPSNKVTEKGKDVELRCDPISGHTALYWYRQSLGQGLEFLIYFQGNSAPDKSGLPSDRFSAERTGGSVSTLTIQRTQQEDSAVYLCASSSQVAYEQYFGPGTRLTVT.

This chain connects TRBV5-4 to TRBJ2-6, with unresolved D. Per germline, CDR1 SGHNT and CDR2 YYREEE (reference sequence). Trimming removed 0 bases from V and 2 bases from J, with 0 bases in between. This CDR3 region has 13 residues. CDR3 DNA sequence: TGTGCCAGCAGCTTGGCTGGGGCCAACGTCCTGACTTTC. The encoded protein is CASSLAGANVLTF. The whole variable domain, remainder taken from reference TRBV5-4 and TRBJ2-6, is ETGVTQSPTHLIKTRGQQVTLRCSSQSGHNTVSWYQQALGQGPQFIFQYYREEENGRGNFPPRFSGLQFPNYSSELNVNALELDDSALYLCASSLAGANVLTFGAGSRLTVL.

This clone appeared once. The chain carries TRBV6-5 and TRBJ1-1; 10 bases line up with TRBD1. In germline, CDR1 is MNHEY, CDR2 SVGAGI. The CDR3 totals 15 residues. V lost 7 bases, J lost 3 bases, and 8 bases stayed unmatched. CDR3 in DNA: TGTGCCAGCACCGACAGGACAGGGGGGCACACTGAAGCTTTCTTT. Translation gives CASTDRTGGHTEAFF.

The rearrangement joins TRBV6-6 to TRBJ1-5; D perhaps matches TRBD1 (6 bases). Germline V gene lookup returns CDR1 MNHNY and CDR2 SVGAGI (reference sequence). Trimming removed 6 bases from V and 4 bases from J, with 10 bases in between. The CDR3 extends over 13 amino acids. As DNA, the CDR3 is TGTGCCAGCAGCCCCCAGGGGAATCAGCCCCAGCATTTT. Amino acids: CASSPQGNQPQHF.

This clone was seen a single time. The V call is TRBV11-2, the J call TRBJ2-3, with TRBD1 matching over 7 bases. The CDR3 totals 12 residues. Germline V lookup: CDR1 SGHAT, CDR2 FQNNGV. After removal of 5 bases from V and 5 bases from J, the junction contained 1 base not matched to a gene. The CDR3 nucleotides are TGTGCCAGCAGCCACAGGGGAGATACGCAGTATTTT. Amino acids: CASSHRGDTQYF.

V gene TRBV12-5 combines with J gene TRBJ2-5, with 7 bases aligning to TRBD1. Per germline, CDR1 LGHNT and CDR2 FRNRAP. Trimming took 1 base from V and 4 from J; bases not matched to a gene: 3. There are 14 residues in the CDR3. Here the CDR3 reads CASGLEAGGETQYF. In DNA form, the CDR3 reads TGTGCTAGTGGTTTGGAGGCAGGGGGAGAGACCCAGTACTTC.

The chain uses TRBV2 and TRBJ2-7; 7 bases are shared with TRBD1. This CDR3 has 15 amino acids. V lost 7 bases to trimming and J lost 3 bases; unmatched junction nucleotides: 12. The germline CDR1 and CDR2 sequences are SNHLY and FYNNEI. CDR3 DNA: TGTGCCAGCATGAGGACCGGGACAGTAATCTACGAGCAGTACTTC. Translating it yields CASMRTGTVIYEQYF.

V is TRBV9 and J is TRBJ2-7; the match to TRBD1 covers 10 bases. J was trimmed by 1 base and V by 5 bases; bases with no gene match: 9. Germline V lookup: CDR1 SGDLS, CDR2 YYNGEE. This CDR3 region has 16 residues. This chain's CDR3 is CASRPSTGGESYEQYF. The CDR3 coding sequence is TGTGCCAGCAGACCCTCGACAGGGGGCGAATCCTACGAGCAGTACTTC. The variable domain in full, with the rest retrieved from reference TRBV9 and TRBJ2-7, is DSGVTQTPKHLITATGQRVTLRCSPRSGDLSVYWYQQSLDQGLQFLIQYYNGEERAKGNILERFSAQQFPDLHSELNLSSLELGDSALYFCASRPSTGGESYEQYFGPGTRLTVT.

The chain couples TRBV5-8 to TRBJ1-5; 7 nucleotides line up with TRBD1. The germline gives CDR1 SGHTS, CDR2 YDEGEE. This CDR3 contains 13 residues. V lost 8 bases to trimming and J lost 4 bases; unmatched junction nucleotides: 6. The CDR3 bases are TGTGCCAGTGGCGGACAGGTTAATCAGCCCCAGCATTTT. This sequence encodes CASGGQVNQPQHF. Based on the CDR3 plus reference TRBV5-8 and TRBJ1-5, the full variable domain is EAGVTQSPTHLIKTRGQQATLRCSPISGHTSVYWYQQALGLGLQFLLWYDEGEERNRGNFPPRFSGRQFPNYSSELNVNALELEDSALYLCASGGQVNQPQHFGDGTRLSIL.

V and J are TRBV5-1 and TRBJ1-3; no clear D gene. Trimming stripped 4 bases from V and 0 bases from J, with 8 bases between. The CDR3 runs to 14 residues. Per germline, CDR1 SGHRS and CDR2 YFSETQ. Here the CDR3 DNA reads TGCGCCAGCAGCCCCCCAGACTCTGGAAACACCATATATTTT. This sequence encodes CASSPPDSGNTIYF.

V is TRBV6-6 and J is TRBJ1-5; D ambiguous. Germline loops: CDR1 MNHNY, CDR2 SVGAGI (reference sequence). V was pared by 5 bases and J by 3 bases, with 11 bases between. The CDR3 is made up of 14 amino acids. DNA of the CDR3: TGTGCCAGCAGTCCGGGTAGCTCCAATCAGCCCCAGCATTTT. Its protein product is CASSPGSSNQPQHF.

This clone was seen only once. Germline is not matched at one junction end, which may reflect a read error. The chain employs TRBV7-7 and TRBJ2-5, with D perhaps matching TRBD2 (6 bases). This CDR3 is built from 15 residues. Germline V gives CDR1 SSHAT, CDR2 FNYEAQ (reference sequence). CDR3: CASSLALSGEETQYF. As DNA, the CDR3 is TGTGCTAGCAGCTTAGCGCTCTCGGGAGAAGAGACCCAGTACTTC. The whole variable domain, remainder taken from reference TRBV7-7 and TRBJ2-5, is GAGVSQSPRYKVTKRGQDVTLRCDPISSHATLYWYQQALGQGPEFLTYFNYEAQPDKSGLPSDRFSAERPEGSISTLTIQRTEQRDSAMYRCASSLALSGEETQYFGPGTRLLVL.

J is TRBJ2-3 and V is TRBV6-4; TRBD1 aligns across 7 bases. This CDR3 spans 15 amino acids. CDR1 is MRHNA and CDR2 is SNTAGT in the germline V gene. After removal of 6 bases from V and 4 bases from J, the junction contained 10 bases not matched to a gene. Here the CDR3 DNA reads TGTGCCAGCAGCCCGACAGGGTCTCGGGCAGATACGCAGTATTTT. Its protein is CASSPTGSRADTQYF.

The chain carries TRBV7-2 and TRBJ1-4; D unclear. Germline V gives CDR1 SGHTA, CDR2 FQGNSA. The CDR3 spans 14 residues. The V end lost 1 base, the J end lost 7 bases, and 10 bases lay between the germline ends. CDR3 sequence (DNA): TGTGCCAGCAGCTTAGGAATCGACGGTGAAAAACTGTTTTTT. Protein sequence: CASSLGIDGEKLFF.

This chain uses TRBV30 with TRBJ1-3; D is unresolved. This CDR3 has 15 amino acids. Per the germline V gene, CDR1 is GTSNPN and CDR2 is SVGIG (reference sequence). V lost 3 bases, J lost 0 bases, and 12 bases lay in between. CDR3 protein: CAWSRFGRSGNTIYF. The CDR3 coding sequence is TGTGCCTGGAGCCGGTTCGGGCGCTCTGGAAACACCATATATTTT.